The present TCR beta chain was sequenced within a study of regulatory T cells in long-lasting Graves disease. General observations from the study: Lower TCR diversity was seen in persistent Graves' patients than in newly diagnosed ones.

Note on this clonotype: Its cognate antigen is unknown.

CDR3-region Arm-PCR and iRepertoire HTBI primers produced the TCR beta libraries. TCRdb re-analysed the multiplex PCR reads in MiXCR, keeping a single row per CDR3 protein. The sample yields about 440,000 distinct CDR3 sequences, less than 20% seen once. CDR1 MGHRA and CDR2 YSYEKL come from the germline V gene. The CDR3 length is 16 residues. V lost 3 bases to trimming and J lost 4 bases; unmatched junction nucleotides: 9. Time point in this sample: newly diagnosed GD, antithyroid drugs for less than 3 months. PBMC-derived RNA was used for the TCR library. These records were also assigned to another study, of T cells in Graves' hyperthyroidism and ophthalmopathy. That work states: Aged 18 to 65, the patients had hyperthyroidism that was newly diagnosed and had lasted under 2 months. Clinical symptoms, serum thyroxine, TRAb, thyroid ultrasound and orbital computed tomography informed diagnoses. A model using 13 V-J features told ophthalmopathy apart from stable hyperthyroidism.

The chain carries TRBV4-1 and TRBJ2-1; 7 nucleotides line up with TRBD2. Sequenced here: peripheral blood mononuclear cells (PBMCs), sampled at new diagnosis, from a patient treated with antithyroid drugs. This clonotype was sampled from a woman aged 18-30 years with Graves disease. The CDR3, as DNA: TGCGCCAGCAGCCACCCCCTAGCGGACCAGTACAATGAGCAGTTCTTC. Protein sequence: CASSHPLADQYNEQFF.